The 14 T cell receptor beta chains given below trace back to one sample, sequenced in a study of siplizumab effects on memory and regulatory T cells. The protocol was immunoSEQ multiplex PCR, while the TCRdb copy is restricted to in-frame clones and leaves out a portion. This sample has around 87,000 clones; over 80% occur once, and the top ten carry around 16%. The specimen sequenced was CD4+ T cells sorted from blood. The receptors stem from a human donor in good health.

V is TRBV19 and J is TRBJ2-1, with 8 bases fitting TRBD2. CDR3 length: 12 residues. Trimming at V came to 9 bases and at J to 5 bases, leaving 3 bases not matched to a gene. Germline values: CDR1 LNHDA, CDR2 SQIVND (reference sequence). The CDR3 sequence is CASGGRHNEQFF. The CDR3 DNA reads TGTGCCAGCGGCGGGAGGCACAATGAGCAGTTCTTC.

This clone was seen just once. The V and J genes are TRBV4-3 and TRBJ2-3; TRBD2 matches at 11 bases. The germline gives CDR1 LGHNA, CDR2 YSLEER. V lost 0 bases, J lost 3 bases, and 5 bases stayed unmatched. This CDR3 has 17 residues. The CDR3 loop reads CASSQEGLAGGTDTQYF. The CDR3 DNA reads as TGCGCCAGCAGCCAAGAAGGGCTAGCGGGAGGTACAGATACGCAGTATTTT.

V and J are TRBV10-2 and TRBJ2-7; 9 bases are shared with TRBD2. Losses at the gene ends were 8 bases for V and 3 bases for J; bases not matched to a gene: 17. Germline CDR1 reads WSHSY; CDR2 reads SAAADI. The CDR3 is 17 residues long. CDR3 DNA: TGCGCCAGCGCCCGAGGCTCCCTACTAGCGGGTAACTACGAGCAGTACTTC. This sequence encodes CASARGSLLAGNYEQYF.

The chain is built from TRBV19 and TRBJ1-5; D might be TRBD1 (6 bases). The CDR3 has 15 amino acids. The ends were cut back, 5 bases at V and 0 bases at J, with 11 bases in the middle. Germline lookup yields CDR1 LNHDA and CDR2 SQIVND (reference sequence). CDR3 protein: CASSGQTNSNQPQHF. The CDR3 DNA is TGTGCCAGTAGTGGACAGACTAATAGCAATCAGCCCCAGCATTTT. The full variable domain, completed using reference TRBV19 and TRBJ1-5, is DGGITQSPKYLFRKEGQNVTLSCEQNLNHDAMYWYRQDPGQGLRLIYYSQIVNDFQKGDIAEGYSVSREKKESFPLTVTSAQKNPTAFYLCASSGQTNSNQPQHFGDGTRLSIL.

The chain has TRBV4-1 and TRBJ2-2; D unclear. Germline V lookup: CDR1 MGHRA, CDR2 YSYEKL. Trimming left V 0 bases short and J 3 bases short, with 8 bases between. This CDR3 comprises 15 residues. In DNA, the CDR3 is TGCGCCAGCAGCCAAGATCCCAGTTACACCGGGGAGCTGTTTTTT. Protein: CASSQDPSYTGELFF.

A remark on this clone: The same CDR3 also results from other DNA sequences found in this sample. The CDR3 nucleotides are TGTGCCAGCAGCCTCGGAGGTACGCAGTATTTT. Amino acids: CASSLGGTQYF. V gene TRBV7-2 combines with J gene TRBJ2-3, with TRBD2 as a possible D gene (5 bases). The CDR3 spans 11 residues. Per germline, CDR1 SGHTA and CDR2 FQGNSA. V was trimmed by 5 bases and J by 8 bases, leaving 8 bases between them. The full variable domain, its missing parts supplied by reference TRBV7-2 and TRBJ2-3, is GAGVSQSPSNKVTEKGKDVELRCDPISGHTALYWYRQSLGQGLEFLIYFQGNSAPDKSGLPSDRFSAERTGGSVSTLTIQRTQQEDSAVYLCASSLGGTQYFGPGTRLTVL.

The rearrangement uses TRBV18 and TRBJ1-1; D not resolved. The germline V gene encodes CDR1 KGHSH and CDR2 LQKENI. With 3 bases removed from V and 3 bases from J, the gap between germline ends came to 11 bases. This CDR3 contains 14 residues. The CDR3 protein is CASSPGFMDTEAFF. As DNA, the CDR3 is TGTGCCAGCTCACCGGGGTTTATGGACACTGAAGCTTTCTTT.

This clone was counted only a few times. The chain employs TRBV21-1 and TRBJ1-5. TRBV21-1 constitutes a pseudogene. This CDR3 comprises 16 residues. CDR3 sequence: CASSKLGGLNNQPQHF. The CDR3, as DNA: TGTGCCAGCAGCAAACTGGGGGGGTTGAACAATCAGCCCCAGCATTTT.

V gene TRBV23-1 combines with J gene TRBJ2-5; D remains unclear. TRBV23-1 is known as an ORF, though its function is uncertain. Trimming removed 9 bases from V and 5 bases from J, with 10 bases in between. The CDR3 covers 11 residues. CDR3 residues: CARPVTETQYF. DNA for the CDR3: TGCGCCAGGCCAGTCACTGAGACCCAGTACTTC.

On this clone itself: Other nucleotide sequences in the sample specify the same CDR3. This chain connects TRBV9 to TRBJ1-2; D remains ambiguous. Germline CDR1 reads SGDLS; CDR2 reads YYNGEE. The V gene lost 0 bases and the J gene lost 5 bases, with 5 bases spanning the gap. This CDR3 has 12 residues. The CDR3 sequence: CASSVDSYGYTF. In DNA form, the CDR3 reads TGTGCCAGCAGCGTAGACAGTTATGGCTACACCTTC.

To note about this clone: The junction does not match germline at one end; this may be a read error. The chain uses TRBV4-1 and TRBJ2-7, with 8 bases identical to TRBD2. Germline CDR1 reads MGHRA; CDR2 reads YSYEKL. CDR3 length: 16 amino acids. The CDR3 is CASSQGLAHHQYEQYF. The CDR3 DNA sequence: TGCGCCAGCAGCCAAGGACTAGCGCATCACCAGTACGAGCAGTACTTT.

This clone was seen once. CDR3 residues: CSVEEAQKNTEAFF. The DNA for the CDR3 is TGCAGCGTTGAAGAGGCGCAGAAGAACACTGAAGCTTTCTTT. V gene TRBV29-1 combines with J gene TRBJ1-1; D is ambiguous. The CDR3 totals 14 residues. V gave up 0 bases and J gave up 1 base, with 9 bases separating them. CDR1 is SQVTM and CDR2 is ANQGSEA in the germline V gene.

The rearrangement joins TRBV7-9 to TRBJ2-2, with D tentatively TRBD2 (6 bases). V was trimmed by 5 bases and J by 5 bases, leaving 15 bases between them. The V gene's germline CDR1 is SEHNR and CDR2 FQNEAQ (reference sequence). The length of the CDR3 is 15 residues. In DNA form, the CDR3 reads TGTGCCAGCAGCGTCTACGGGAGTGTGACCGGGGAGCTGTTTTTT. It specifies CASSVYGSVTGELFF.

The chain couples TRBV30 to TRBJ2-4; 11 bases are shared with TRBD2. The CDR3 runs 16 residues. V gave up 0 bases and J gave up 7 bases; unmatched junction bases: 8. Per the germline V gene, CDR1 is GTSNPN and CDR2 is SVGIG (reference sequence). The chain's CDR3 is CAWSVSGRAPYNIQYF. Here the CDR3 DNA reads TGTGCCTGGAGTGTTAGCGGGAGGGCCCCCTACAACATTCAGTACTTC.